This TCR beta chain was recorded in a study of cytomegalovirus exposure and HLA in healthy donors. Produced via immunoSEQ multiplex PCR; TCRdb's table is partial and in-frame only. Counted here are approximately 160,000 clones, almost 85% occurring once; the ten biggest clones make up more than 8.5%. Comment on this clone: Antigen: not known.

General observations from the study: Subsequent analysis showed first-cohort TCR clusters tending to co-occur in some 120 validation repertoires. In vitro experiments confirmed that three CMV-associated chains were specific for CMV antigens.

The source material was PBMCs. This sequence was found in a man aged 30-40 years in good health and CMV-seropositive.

CDR3 nucleotides: TGCGCCAGCAGCCAAGTTTACAGGGTTGGAAACACCATATATTTT. This translates into CASSQVYRVGNTIYF. This chain links TRBV4-3 with TRBJ1-3; a weak D match, TRBD1 (6 bases). Germline V gene sequence: CDR1 LGHNA, CDR2 YSLEER. V was trimmed by 1 base and J by 3 bases, leaving 10 bases between them. CDR3 length equals 15 residues.